The 24 T cell receptor beta chains listed next were all sequenced from one sample in a study of cytomegalovirus exposure and HLA in healthy donors. PCR employed 60 Vbeta and 13 Jbeta primers. TCRdb's table, derived via immunoSEQ multiplex PCR, lists solely in-frame clones and lacks some. This table holds 150,000 to 200,000 clones, 77% found once. The sample consisted of PBMCs. The receptors come from a female donor in good health and CMV-seronegative.

This clone was picked up a small number of times. Written as DNA, the CDR3 is TGTGCCAGCAGTCAGGTGGGGGGACCTAATGAAAAACTGTTTTTT. This gives the protein CASSQVGGPNEKLFF. V gene TRBV25-1 combines with J gene TRBJ1-4, with D possibly being TRBD1 (5 bases). Germline V gene sequence: CDR1 MGHDK, CDR2 SYGVNS. CDR3 size: 15 residues. V lost 5 bases and J 3 bases, leaving 13 bases between the germline ends. The complete variable domain, with remaining parts taken from reference TRBV25-1 and TRBJ1-4, reads EADIYQTPRYLVIGTGKKITLECSQTMGHDKMYWYQQDPGMELHLIHYSYGVNSTEKGDLSSESTVSRIRTEHFPLTLESARPSHTSQYLCASSQVGGPNEKLFFGSGTQLSVL.

This chain links TRBV19 with TRBJ1-5; TRBD1 agrees at 8 bases. The junction had 9 bases not matched to a gene; V was cut back by 5 bases and J by 6 bases. The CDR3 is 15 amino acids. CDR1 is LNHDA and CDR2 is SQIVND in the germline V gene (reference sequence). The CDR3 DNA reads as TGTGCCAGTAGTCTGGGAGGACAGGGAGGTCAGCCCCAGCATTTT. It is translated as CASSLGGQGGQPQHF.

The chain is built from TRBV10-1 and TRBJ1-1, with D maybe TRBD1 (5 bases). Trimming took 8 bases from V and 5 from J, leaving 12 bases between them. In germline, CDR1 is WNHNN, CDR2 SYGVQD (reference sequence). The CDR3 loop spans 12 amino acids. CDR3 nucleotides: TGCGCCAGCTCGGCCGGGGGGACTGAAGCTTTCTTT. Its translation: CASSAGGTEAFF.

This clone was seen a handful of times. V usage is TRBV19 and J usage is TRBJ2-1; 7 nucleotides line up with TRBD2. This CDR3 contains 17 residues. Looked up from germline, CDR1 is LNHDA and CDR2 is SQIVND (reference sequence). V shed 3 bases, J shed 0 bases, and the junction held 8 bases outside the gene matches. In nucleotides, the CDR3 is TGTGCCAGTAGTATTCTTCTAGCGGTTAGCTCCTACAATGAGCAGTTCTTC. This translates into CASSILLAVSSYNEQFF.

The count of this clone is one. V gene TRBV29-1 combines with J gene TRBJ2-3; no definite D call. V lost 1 base to trimming and J lost 0 bases, with 20 bases between them. The germline V gene has CDR1 SQVTM and CDR2 ANQGSEA. The CDR3 totals 18 residues. CDR3: CSVEGTSTLPLSTDTQYF. As DNA, the CDR3 is TGCAGCGTTGAAGGCACAAGTACGCTGCCGCTTAGCACAGATACGCAGTATTTT.

J is TRBJ1-6 and V is TRBV5-6; D is undetermined. There are 14 residues in the CDR3. CDR1 and CDR2 from the germline V gene are SGHDT and YYEEEE. V was pared by 0 bases and J by 9 bases, with 10 bases between. The DNA of the CDR3 is TGTGCCAGCAGCTTGGGAGGGTCTTTTTCACCCCTCCACTTT. This sequence encodes CASSLGGSFSPLHF.

The rearrangement links TRBV4-3 to TRBJ2-5, with 9 positions matching TRBD2. The V and J ends lost 0 bases and 2 bases, in that order; junction bases with no gene match: 10. CDR1 and CDR2 from the germline V gene are LGHNA and YSLEER. The CDR3 length is 18 residues. CDR3 sequence: CASSQEKRGASPQETQYF. Written as DNA, the CDR3 is TGCGCCAGCAGCCAAGAAAAGCGGGGGGCCTCACCTCAAGAGACCCAGTACTTC.

This chain connects TRBV10-3 to TRBJ2-6; TRBD1 matches 8 bases. Unmatched junction bases numbered 11, after V lost 6 bases and J lost 1 base. Germline V gene lookup returns CDR1 ENHRY and CDR2 SYGVKD. The CDR3 covers 18 residues. The CDR3 spells CAIRDLRDRLSGANVLTF. In DNA form, the CDR3 reads TGTGCCATCAGGGACCTAAGGGACAGGCTTTCTGGGGCCAACGTCCTGACTTTC.

The chain uses TRBV11-2 and TRBJ1-1; tentatively, D is TRBD1 (6 bases). Trimming shortened V by 2 bases and J by 9 bases, and 10 bases separated the two germline ends. Looked up from germline, CDR1 is SGHAT and CDR2 is FQNNGV. The CDR3 consists of 12 residues. CDR3 loop: CASSLFRDKAFF. The CDR3 bases are TGTGCCAGCAGCTTATTCAGGGACAAAGCTTTCTTT.

The chain links TRBV7-9 to TRBJ2-5; possibly TRBD1 for D (5 bases). Trimming removed 5 bases at V and 4 bases at J, with 8 bases between. Germline lookup yields CDR1 SEHNR and CDR2 FQNEAQ (reference sequence). The CDR3 consists of 12 residues. CDR3 loop: CASSQGSETQYF. The CDR3 DNA is TGTGCCAGCAGCCAGGGTTCAGAGACCCAGTACTTC.

The V and J genes are TRBV27 and TRBJ2-6, with 8 bases aligning to TRBD1. The junction had 14 bases not matched to a gene; V was cut back by 3 bases and J by 4 bases. Germline V CDR1 and CDR2: MNHEY, SMNVEV (reference sequence). The CDR3 has 19 amino acids. Written as DNA, the CDR3 is TGTGCCAGCAGTTTGGTGGGGGGTCAGGGGGCGTTGGGGGCCAACGTCCTGACTTTC. It is translated as CASSLVGGQGALGANVLTF.

The genes are TRBV7-3 and TRBJ2-5; D is possibly TRBD2 (5 bases). V was pared by 5 bases and J by 5 bases, with 18 bases between. CDR1 SGHTA and CDR2 FQGTGA come from the germline V gene. The CDR3 is 15 residues long. Written as DNA, the CDR3 is TGTGCCAGCAGCATTAATCGGGGTAAAAGGGAGACCCAGTACTTC. Residues: CASSINRGKRETQYF. Full variable domain (rest looked up from reference TRBV7-3 and TRBJ2-5): GAGVSQTPSNKVTEKGKYVELRCDPISGHTALYWYRQSLGQGPEFLIYFQGTGAADDSGLPNDRFFAVRPEGSVSTLKIQRTERGDSAVYLCASSINRGKRETQYFGPGTRLLVL.

The V and J genes are TRBV7-6 and TRBJ1-2; 7 positions agree with TRBD1. The V and J ends lost 5 bases and 0 bases, in that order; junction bases with no gene match: 15. The CDR3 extends over 18 amino acids. The germline CDR1 and CDR2 sequences are SGHVS and FNYEAQ. CDR3 sequence: CASSKINRGVWTNYGYTF. CDR3 DNA sequence: TGTGCCAGCAGCAAAATTAACAGGGGAGTATGGACTAACTATGGCTACACCTTC.

The chain recombines TRBV7-8 with TRBJ1-2; 7 bases are shared with TRBD1. The germline CDR1 and CDR2 sequences are SGHVS and FQNEAQ. The CDR3 runs to 14 residues. Losses at the gene ends were 4 bases for V and 2 bases for J; bases not matched to a gene: 4. The CDR3 sequence is CASSSDRVNYGYTF. CDR3 nucleotide sequence: TGTGCCAGCAGCTCCGACAGGGTGAACTATGGCTACACCTTC.

This clone was observed a few times. The chain couples TRBV28 to TRBJ1-2; a weak D match, TRBD1 (5 bases). The CDR3 loop spans 13 amino acids. Trimming left V 8 bases short and J 3 bases short, with 13 bases between. CDR1 is MDHEN and CDR2 is SYDVKM in the germline V gene. CDR3 in DNA: TGTGCCAGCTCGACAGAGACAGACTATGGCTACACCTTC. It translates to CASSTETDYGYTF.

The rearrangement joins TRBV30 to TRBJ1-2; TRBD1 matches 11 bases. Germline V gene sequence: CDR1 GTSNPN, CDR2 SVGIG (reference sequence). The CDR3 spans 14 residues. V lost 4 bases and J lost 7; bases outside the gene matches: 8. The CDR3 protein is CAWNPGQGVSGYTF. CDR3 nucleotides: TGTGCCTGGAACCCGGGACAGGGGGTCAGTGGCTACACCTTC. The variable domain in full, with the rest retrieved from reference TRBV30 and TRBJ1-2, is SQTIHQWPATLVQPVGSPLSLECTVEGTSNPNLYWYRQAAGRGLQLLFYSVGIGQISSEVPQNLSASRPQDRQFILSSKKLLLSDSGFYLCAWNPGQGVSGYTFGSGTRLTVV.

V usage is TRBV25-1 and J usage is TRBJ2-5, with TRBD2 identical over 11 bases. Trimming at V came to 3 bases and at J to 7 bases, leaving 13 bases not matched to a gene. The germline gives CDR1 MGHDK, CDR2 SYGVNS. The CDR3 spans 17 residues. The CDR3 DNA reads TGTGCCAGCAGTGACCACTTAGCGGGGGGGTCGGGAGGGACCCAGTACTTC. Translating gives CASSDHLAGGSGGTQYF.

J is TRBJ2-7 and V is TRBV10-3; 8 nucleotides match TRBD1. Germline V lookup: CDR1 ENHRY, CDR2 SYGVKD. Trimming removed 5 bases from V and 1 base from J; junction bases left unmatched: 4. The CDR3 sequence is 14 residues long. CDR3 residues: CAISPGQASYEQYF. For the CDR3, the DNA is TGTGCCATCAGTCCGGGACAGGCGTCCTACGAGCAGTACTTC.

The V gene is TRBV28, the J gene TRBJ2-7, with D perhaps TRBD2 (5 bases). This CDR3 has 12 residues. V was pared by 6 bases and J by 5 bases, with 11 bases between. Looked up from germline, CDR1 is MDHEN and CDR2 is SYDVKM. CDR3 sequence (DNA): TGTGCCAGCAGCCCGCGGGCGAACGAGCAGTACTTC. As protein: CASSPRANEQYF. Full variable domain (rest looked up from reference TRBV28 and TRBJ2-7): DVKVTQSSRYLVKRTGEKVFLECVQDMDHENMFWYRQDPGLGLRLIYFSYDVKMKEKGDIPEGYSVSREKKERFSLILESASTNQTSMYLCASSPRANEQYFGPGTRLTVT.

The gene calls are TRBV10-3 and TRBJ2-7, with unresolved D. V was trimmed by 6 bases and J by 2 bases, leaving 11 bases between them. The CDR3 length is 13 residues. Germline V gene lookup returns CDR1 ENHRY and CDR2 SYGVKD. The CDR3 bases are TGTGCCATCAGAGAGGCAGGCGCCTACGAGCAGTACTTC. Translating gives CAIREAGAYEQYF.

This clone was observed a handful of times. V is TRBV12-5 and J is TRBJ2-1; 8 positions agree with TRBD1. Trimming cost V 6 bases and J 9 bases; bases outside gene matches: 4. Germline V gives CDR1 LGHNT, CDR2 FRNRAP. This CDR3 has 12 residues. The CDR3, as DNA: TGTGCTAGTGGGCCACAGGGGGTTGAGCAGTTCTTC. It translates to CASGPQGVEQFF.

V gene TRBV5-1 combines with J gene TRBJ1-4; 8 nucleotides align to TRBD1. The CDR3 totals 16 residues. Germline V gene data show CDR1 as SGHRS and CDR2 as YFSETQ. The junction had 4 bases not matched to a gene; V was cut back by 3 bases and J by 0 bases. The CDR3 here is CASSSGQAATNEKLFF. The CDR3, as DNA: TGCGCCAGCAGCTCGGGACAGGCTGCAACTAATGAAAAACTGTTTTTT. Variable domain in full (rest from reference TRBV5-1 and TRBJ1-4): KAGVTQTPRYLIKTRGQQVTLSCSPISGHRSVSWYQQTPGQGLQFLFEYFSETQRNKGNFPGRFSGRQFSNSRSEMNVSTLELGDSALYLCASSSGQAATNEKLFFGSGTQLSVL.

The J gene is TRBJ2-1, the V gene TRBV29-1; tentatively, D is TRBD1 (5 bases). The CDR3 has 15 amino acids. V was pared by 4 bases and J by 9 bases, with 22 bases between. Germline V gives CDR1 SQVTM, CDR2 ANQGSEA. In DNA form, the CDR3 reads TGCAGCGTTGTGGTTTTAGGGCAGCAGGGCCTTGAGCAGTTCTTC. It is translated as CSVVVLGQQGLEQFF.

This clone showed up just a few times. This chain connects TRBV4-1 to TRBJ2-2; D is unclear. CDR1 is MGHRA and CDR2 is YSYEKL in the germline V gene. Trimming took off 0 bases at V and 3 bases at J, with 8 bases between the two ends. The CDR3 spans 15 residues. The CDR3 sequence is CASSQDLRDTGELFF. Written as DNA, the CDR3 is TGCGCCAGCAGCCAAGATCTTCGAGACACCGGGGAGCTGTTTTTT.